The 21 T cell receptor beta chains listed next were all sequenced from one sample in a study of Ad26.COV2.S vaccination and SARS-CoV-2 variants. Generated by immunoSEQ multiplex PCR, the TCRdb table keeps only in-frame clones and is missing some. The sample includes about 350,000 clones, about 91% of them seen just once. Specimen: peripheral blood, collected after recovery from COVID-19. These receptor sequences come from a human donor who had recovered from COVID-19.

V gene TRBV5-5 combines with J gene TRBJ2-7; D not certain. The CDR3 consists of 14 residues. Germline-derived CDR1 and CDR2 are SGHKS and YYEKEE (reference sequence). V gave up 4 bases and J gave up 0 bases, with 11 bases separating them. The CDR3 region is CASSPPQVSYEQYF. In nucleotides, the CDR3 is TGTGCCAGCAGCCCCCCGCAGGTCTCCTACGAGCAGTACTTC. The entire variable domain, with the rest obtained from reference TRBV5-5 and TRBJ2-7, is as follows: DAGVTQSPTHLIKTRGQQVTLRCSPISGHKSVSWYQQVLGQGPQFIFQYYEKEERGRGNFPDRFSARQFPNYSSELNVNALLLGDSALYLCASSPPQVSYEQYFGPGTRLTVT.

The rearrangement joins TRBV6-5 to TRBJ2-3; D could derive from TRBD1 or TRBD2 (5 bases each). CDR1 MNHEY and CDR2 SVGAGI come from the germline V gene. This CDR3 region has 15 residues. V was clipped by 7 bases and J by 5 bases, with 19 bases between them. Here the CDR3 DNA reads TGTGCCAGCACCCGAGGGGCCCAGTCCGTAGATACGCAGTATTTT. It specifies CASTRGAQSVDTQYF.

The chain employs TRBV5-1 and TRBJ1-2; D is unresolved. This CDR3 is 15 amino acids long. V was pared by 3 bases and J by 5 bases, with 17 bases between. From germline, CDR1 is SGHRS and CDR2 YFSETQ. DNA for the CDR3: TGCGCCAGCAGCTCCTCGAATGTCCTTGGTTATGGCTACACCTTC. This gives the protein CASSSSNVLGYGYTF.

This chain uses TRBV19 with TRBJ2-3; D is unclear. The germline gives CDR1 LNHDA, CDR2 SQIVND (reference sequence). Trimming pared 4 bases from V and 2 bases from J, leaving 4 bases between. This CDR3 region has 12 residues. CDR3: CASSSYTDTQYF. The CDR3 nucleotides read TGTGCCAGTAGTAGTTACACAGATACGCAGTATTTT. The entire variable domain, with the rest obtained from reference TRBV19 and TRBJ2-3, is as follows: DGGITQSPKYLFRKEGQNVTLSCEQNLNHDAMYWYRQDPGQGLRLIYYSQIVNDFQKGDIAEGYSVSREKKESFPLTVTSAQKNPTAFYLCASSSYTDTQYFGPGTRLTVL.

As to this clone: Other DNA variants within this sample encode the same CDR3. The chain couples TRBV18 to TRBJ1-1; D gene ambiguous. The CDR3 extends over 15 amino acids. The V and J ends lost 3 bases and 0 bases respectively, with 11 bases between them. Germline V CDR1 and CDR2: KGHSH, LQKENI. The CDR3 DNA reads as TGTGCCAGCTCACCCGGTACCGGCATGAACACTGAAGCTTTCTTT. Translation: CASSPGTGMNTEAFF. Together with reference TRBV18 and TRBJ1-1, the CDR3 gives the full variable domain: NAGVMQNPRHLVRRRGQEARLRCSPMKGHSHVYWYRQLPEEGLKFMVYLQKENIIDESGMPKERFSAEFPKEGPSILRIQQVVRGDSAAYFCASSPGTGMNTEAFFGQGTRLTVV.

This clone was seen only once. This CDR3 reads CASSDSGGIDTQYF. The CDR3 nucleotides are TGTGCCAGCAGTGACTCGGGGGGAATAGATACGCAGTATTTT. V gene TRBV6-4 combines with J gene TRBJ2-3, with D maybe TRBD2 (6 bases). CDR3 length equals 14 residues. Germline V gives CDR1 MRHNA, CDR2 SNTAGT. Trimming took off 0 bases at V and 5 bases at J, with 9 bases between the two ends.

V usage is TRBV19 and J usage is TRBJ2-5; D might be TRBD1 (6 bases). This CDR3 contains 15 residues. Trimming took off 8 bases at V and 5 bases at J, with 21 bases between the two ends. Germline lookup yields CDR1 LNHDA and CDR2 SQIVND (reference sequence). In DNA form, the CDR3 reads TGTGCCAGTTCGTCCCGGCAGGGGTACGGGGAGACCCAGTACTTC. Translated: CASSSRQGYGETQYF. Based on the CDR3 plus reference TRBV19 and TRBJ2-5, the full variable domain is DGGITQSPKYLFRKEGQNVTLSCEQNLNHDAMYWYRQDPGQGLRLIYYSQIVNDFQKGDIAEGYSVSREKKESFPLTVTSAQKNPTAFYLCASSSRQGYGETQYFGPGTRLLVL.

V gene TRBV4-3 combines with J gene TRBJ1-4; D call uncertain. Per the germline V gene, CDR1 is LGHNA and CDR2 is YSLEER. Trimming removed 0 bases at V and 7 bases at J, with 12 bases between. CDR3 length: 15 residues. Here the CDR3 DNA reads TGCGCCAGCAGCCAAGAGTACGGTAACGGTGAAAAACTGTTTTTT. It encodes CASSQEYGNGEKLFF.

Regarding this clone: The same CDR3 arises from other DNA sequences in this sample as well. The chain employs TRBV7-8 and TRBJ1-1; possible D gene TRBD1, 6 bases. Trimming removed 1 base from V and 5 bases from J, with 8 bases in between. Germline V gene data show CDR1 as SGHVS and CDR2 as FQNEAQ. The CDR3 length is 13 residues. DNA for the CDR3: TGTGCCAGCAGCTTAGGAGGGGGTACTGAAGCTTTCTTT. Protein: CASSLGGGTEAFF. The entire variable domain, with the rest obtained from reference TRBV7-8 and TRBJ1-1, is as follows: GAGVSQSPRYKVAKRGQDVALRCDPISGHVSLFWYQQALGQGPEFLTYFQNEAQLDKSGLPSDRFFAERPEGSVSTLKIQRTQQEDSAVYLCASSLGGGTEAFFGQGTRLTVV.

V gene TRBV7-9 combines with J gene TRBJ2-7; 9 nucleotides agree with TRBD2. The V and J ends lost 1 base and 3 bases, in that order; junction bases with no gene match: 4. The CDR3 length is 15 residues. The germline V gene has CDR1 SEHNR and CDR2 FQNEAQ (reference sequence). The CDR3 protein is CASSLGSGGIYEQYF. CDR3 coding DNA: TGTGCCAGCAGCTTAGGTAGCGGGGGAATCTACGAGCAGTACTTC.

The chain recombines TRBV9 with TRBJ1-3, with 7 positions matching TRBD1. This CDR3 is built from 16 residues. Germline CDR1 SGDLS, CDR2 YYNGEE. V shed 4 bases and J 2 bases; nucleotides not matched to a gene: 9. The CDR3 nucleotides read TGTGCCAGCAGCCTACTAGGGACAGCGACTGGAAACACCATATATTTT. The encoded protein is CASSLLGTATGNTIYF.

V usage is TRBV27 and J usage is TRBJ1-1; D ambiguous. The germline gives CDR1 MNHEY, CDR2 SMNVEV (reference sequence). CDR3 length: 13 residues. Trimming shortened V by 4 bases and J by 1 base, and 7 bases separated the two germline ends. This CDR3 is CASSSLQNTEAFF. The CDR3 region has the DNA TGTGCCAGCAGTTCGTTACAGAACACTGAAGCTTTCTTT.

This chain connects TRBV29-1 to TRBJ1-2, with D possibly matching TRBD1 (6 bases). V lost 3 bases and J lost 4, with 15 bases in between. The CDR3 is 14 amino acids. CDR1 SQVTM and CDR2 ANQGSEA come from the germline V gene. The CDR3 here is CSVDEQGVGYGYTF. The CDR3 DNA is TGCAGCGTTGATGAACAGGGAGTTGGCTATGGCTACACCTTC.

The chain is built from TRBV5-1 and TRBJ2-5, with 9 bases matching TRBD2. This CDR3 is 18 amino acids long. Germline trimming cut 0 bases from V and 1 base from J; bases unmatched to any gene: 10. The germline CDR1 and CDR2 sequences are SGHRS and YFSETQ. The DNA for the CDR3 is TGCGCCAGCAGCTTGGGTCTAGATCTAGCGGGGTTCCAAGAGACCCAGTACTTC. It yields the protein CASSLGLDLAGFQETQYF.

The chain employs TRBV7-8 and TRBJ2-7; D might be TRBD2 (6 bases). Germline-derived CDR1 and CDR2 are SGHVS and FQNEAQ. This CDR3 region has 11 residues. V lost 7 bases to trimming and J lost 6 bases, with 10 bases between them. CDR3 DNA sequence: TGTGCCAGCAACCTCGGGGGCGAGCAGTACTTC. Its protein product is CASNLGGEQYF.

The chain recombines TRBV5-1 with TRBJ1-1; tentatively, D is TRBD1 (5 bases). The V gene lost 3 bases and the J gene lost 1 base, with 16 bases spanning the gap. Germline lookup yields CDR1 SGHRS and CDR2 YFSETQ. The length of the CDR3 is 16 residues. The CDR3: CASSSGPLLGNTEAFF. CDR3 nucleotide sequence: TGCGCCAGCAGCTCGGGACCGCTTTTGGGGAACACTGAAGCTTTCTTT.

This clone was recorded only once. The chain couples TRBV18 to TRBJ1-2; D gene unclear. The CDR3 has 15 amino acids. V was pared by 3 bases and J by 4 bases, with 15 bases between. Germline V gives CDR1 KGHSH, CDR2 LQKENI. CDR3 DNA sequence: TGTGCCAGCTCACCCTCTCAGGACGGGCTCTATGGCTACACCTTC. This encodes CASSPSQDGLYGYTF.

This chain uses TRBV6-5 with TRBJ1-2; tentatively, D is TRBD1 (5 bases). Germline assignment: CDR1 MNHEY and CDR2 SVGAGI. The length of the CDR3 is 13 residues. V lost 4 bases, J lost 4 bases, and 10 bases lay in between. CDR3 residues: CASSLQETYGYTF. In DNA, the CDR3 is TGTGCCAGCAGTTTACAGGAAACCTATGGCTACACCTTC.

V usage is TRBV5-1 and J usage is TRBJ2-1, with D perhaps given as TRBD1 or TRBD2 (6 bases each). The V end was cut by 0 bases, the J end by 6 bases, with 10 bases between. The CDR3 is made up of 14 amino acids. Germline V gene lookup returns CDR1 SGHRS and CDR2 YFSETQ. The CDR3 sequence: CASSLAGALNEQFF. The CDR3 coding sequence is TGCGCCAGCAGCTTGGCGGGGGCCCTCAATGAGCAGTTCTTC. Complete variable domain (other parts from reference TRBV5-1 and TRBJ2-1): KAGVTQTPRYLIKTRGQQVTLSCSPISGHRSVSWYQQTPGQGLQFLFEYFSETQRNKGNFPGRFSGRQFSNSRSEMNVSTLELGDSALYLCASSLAGALNEQFFGPGTRLTVL.

This chain connects TRBV18 to TRBJ2-5; 7 nucleotides agree with TRBD1. From germline, CDR1 is KGHSH and CDR2 LQKENI. This CDR3 region has 15 residues. J gave up 3 bases and V 8 bases, and 12 bases lay outside the gene matches. CDR3 sequence reads: CASNTLGGQEETQYF. The CDR3 coding sequence is TGTGCCAGCAACACCTTGGGTGGACAGGAAGAGACCCAGTACTTC.

The chain links TRBV9 to TRBJ1-6; a weak D match, TRBD1 (5 bases). The CDR3 is 16 residues long. Germline CDR1 reads SGDLS; CDR2 reads YYNGEE. Trimming removed 4 bases at V and 3 bases at J, with 14 bases between. This chain's CDR3 is CASSLGQGDYNSPLHF. CDR3 sequence (DNA): TGTGCCAGCAGCCTGGGTCAAGGGGACTATAATTCACCCCTCCACTTT.